This TCR beta chain originates from a study of pediatric ulcerative colitis. Overall study results and limits: No controls had the two rectal clonotypes shared by ulcerative colitis patients.

The survey-level immunoSEQ assay was used. Profiling relied on immunoSEQ multiplex PCR, and the TCRdb table lists in-frame clones only, not all of them. This repertoire shows around 20,000 clones, less than 85% found once; its top ten account for around 7%. The rectum was sampled with one to two pinch biopsies at colonoscopy. With regard to this clone: Its antigen remains unidentified.

Germline V gives CDR1 SGHRS, CDR2 YFSETQ. V shed 3 bases and J shed 0 bases, with 10 bases lying between them. The CDR3 runs to 15 residues. The receptor comes from a boy between 5 and 17 years old with moderate ulcerative colitis. Sequenced input: gut tissue. The rearrangement links TRBV5-1 to TRBJ2-1; D gene unclear. The CDR3 sequence: CASSWGGSSYNEQFF. The CDR3 nucleotides read TGCGCCAGCAGCTGGGGTGGGTCCTCCTACAATGAGCAGTTCTTC.